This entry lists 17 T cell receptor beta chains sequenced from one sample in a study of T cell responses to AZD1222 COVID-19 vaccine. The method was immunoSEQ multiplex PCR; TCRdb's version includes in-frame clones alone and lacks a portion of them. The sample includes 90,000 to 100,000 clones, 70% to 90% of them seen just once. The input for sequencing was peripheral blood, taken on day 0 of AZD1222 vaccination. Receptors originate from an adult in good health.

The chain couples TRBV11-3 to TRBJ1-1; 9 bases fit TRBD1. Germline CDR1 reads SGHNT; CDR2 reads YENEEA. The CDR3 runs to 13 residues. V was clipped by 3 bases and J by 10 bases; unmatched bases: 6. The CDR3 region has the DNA TGTGCCAGCAGCTTGTTGCCGGGACAGGGAGCTTTCTTT. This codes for CASSLLPGQGAFF.

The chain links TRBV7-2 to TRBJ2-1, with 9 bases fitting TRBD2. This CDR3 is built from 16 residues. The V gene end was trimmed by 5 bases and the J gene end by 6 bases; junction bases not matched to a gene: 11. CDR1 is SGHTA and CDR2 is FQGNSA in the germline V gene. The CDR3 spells CASSLSPTSGRNEQFF. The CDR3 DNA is TGTGCCAGCAGCCTTAGTCCCACTAGCGGGCGCAATGAGCAGTTCTTC.

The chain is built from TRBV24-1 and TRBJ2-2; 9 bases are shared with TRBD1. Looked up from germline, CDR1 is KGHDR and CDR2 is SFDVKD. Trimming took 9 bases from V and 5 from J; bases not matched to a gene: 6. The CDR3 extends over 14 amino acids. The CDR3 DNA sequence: TGTGCCACCTCACAGGGGGCGCGTACCGGGGAGCTGTTTTTT. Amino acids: CATSQGARTGELFF.

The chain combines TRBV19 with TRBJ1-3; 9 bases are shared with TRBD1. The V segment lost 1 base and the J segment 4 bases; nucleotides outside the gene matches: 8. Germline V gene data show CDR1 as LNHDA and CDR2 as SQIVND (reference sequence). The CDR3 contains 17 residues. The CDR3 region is CASSIGLAGTGGNTIYF. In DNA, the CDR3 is TGTGCCAGTAGTATAGGACTCGCCGGGACAGGGGGAAACACCATATATTTT.

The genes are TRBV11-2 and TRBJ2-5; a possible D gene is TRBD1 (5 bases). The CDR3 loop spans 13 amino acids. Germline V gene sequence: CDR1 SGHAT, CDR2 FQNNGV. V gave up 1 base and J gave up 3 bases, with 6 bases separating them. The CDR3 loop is CASSLGQKETQYF. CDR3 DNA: TGTGCCAGCAGCTTAGGACAGAAAGAGACCCAGTACTTC.

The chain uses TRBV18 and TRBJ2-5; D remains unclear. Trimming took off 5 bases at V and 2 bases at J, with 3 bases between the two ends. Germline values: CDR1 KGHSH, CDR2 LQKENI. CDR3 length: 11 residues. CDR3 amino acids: CASSSQETQYF. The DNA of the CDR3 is TGTGCCAGCTCATCGCAAGAGACCCAGTACTTC.

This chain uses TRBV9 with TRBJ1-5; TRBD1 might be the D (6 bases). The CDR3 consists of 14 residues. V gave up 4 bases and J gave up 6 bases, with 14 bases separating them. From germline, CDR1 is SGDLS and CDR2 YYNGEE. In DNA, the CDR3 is TGTGCCAGCAGCTCCCAGGGGTTGGGTCAGCCCCAGCATTTT. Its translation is CASSSQGLGQPQHF.

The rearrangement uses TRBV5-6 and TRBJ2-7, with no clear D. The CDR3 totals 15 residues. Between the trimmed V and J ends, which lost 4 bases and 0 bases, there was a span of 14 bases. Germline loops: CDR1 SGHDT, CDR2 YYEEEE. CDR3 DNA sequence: TGTGCCAGCAGCACTGTCGGCCAGAGCTCCTACGAGCAGTACTTC. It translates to CASSTVGQSSYEQYF.

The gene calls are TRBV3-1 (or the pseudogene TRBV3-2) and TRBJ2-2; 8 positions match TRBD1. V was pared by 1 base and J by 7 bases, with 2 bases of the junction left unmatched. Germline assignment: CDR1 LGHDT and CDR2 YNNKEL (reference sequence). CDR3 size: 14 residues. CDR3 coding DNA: TGTGCCAGCAGCCAAGTGACAGGGGTCGGGGAGCTGTTTTTT. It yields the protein CASSQVTGVGELFF.

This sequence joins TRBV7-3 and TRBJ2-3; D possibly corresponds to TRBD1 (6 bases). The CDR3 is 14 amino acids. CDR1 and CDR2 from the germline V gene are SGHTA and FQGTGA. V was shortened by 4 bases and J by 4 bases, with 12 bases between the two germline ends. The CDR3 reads CASSYRAGADTQYF. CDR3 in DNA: TGTGCCAGCAGCTACAGGGCCGGCGCAGATACGCAGTATTTT.

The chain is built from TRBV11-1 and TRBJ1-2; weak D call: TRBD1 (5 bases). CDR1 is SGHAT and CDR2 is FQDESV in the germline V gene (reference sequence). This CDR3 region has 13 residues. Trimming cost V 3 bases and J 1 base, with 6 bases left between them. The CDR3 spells CASSLGHNYGYTF. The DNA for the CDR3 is TGTGCCAGCAGCTTGGGGCATAACTATGGCTACACCTTC. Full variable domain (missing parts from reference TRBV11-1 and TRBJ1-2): EAEVAQSPRYKITEKSQAVAFWCDPISGHATLYWYRQILGQGPELLVQFQDESVVDDSQLPKDRFSAERLKGVDSTLKIQPAELGDSAMYLCASSLGHNYGYTFGSGTRLTVV.

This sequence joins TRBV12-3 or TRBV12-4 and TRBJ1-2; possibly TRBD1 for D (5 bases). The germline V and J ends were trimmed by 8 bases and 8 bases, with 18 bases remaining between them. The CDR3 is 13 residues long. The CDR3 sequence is CASSLGPRVGYTF. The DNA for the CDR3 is TGTGCCAGCTCCCTCGGCCCCAGGGTAGGCTACACCTTC.

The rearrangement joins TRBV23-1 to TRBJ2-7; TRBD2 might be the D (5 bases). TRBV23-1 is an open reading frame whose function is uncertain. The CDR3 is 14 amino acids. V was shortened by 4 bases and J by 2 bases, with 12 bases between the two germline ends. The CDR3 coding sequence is TGCGCCAGCAGTCTGCGGGCGAAGGCCTACGAGCAGTACGTC. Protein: CASSLRAKAYEQYV.

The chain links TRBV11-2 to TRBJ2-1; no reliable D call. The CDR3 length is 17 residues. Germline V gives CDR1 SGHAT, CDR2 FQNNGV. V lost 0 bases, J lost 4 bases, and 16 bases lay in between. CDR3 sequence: CASSLDGVQFLYNEQFF. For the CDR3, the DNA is TGTGCCAGCAGCTTAGATGGGGTGCAGTTCCTGTACAATGAGCAGTTCTTC.

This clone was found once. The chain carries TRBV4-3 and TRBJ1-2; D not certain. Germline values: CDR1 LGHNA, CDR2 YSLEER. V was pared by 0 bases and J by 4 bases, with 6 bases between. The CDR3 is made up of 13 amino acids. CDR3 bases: TGCGCCAGCAGCCAAGAGGAGAGCTATGGCTACACCTTC. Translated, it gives CASSQEESYGYTF.

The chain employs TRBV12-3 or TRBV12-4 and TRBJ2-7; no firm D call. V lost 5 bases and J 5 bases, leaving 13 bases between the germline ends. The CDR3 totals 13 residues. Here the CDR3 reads CASSPGLAHEQYF. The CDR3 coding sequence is TGTGCCAGCAGTCCCGGTTTGGCCCACGAGCAGTACTTC.

The CDR3 sequence is CAWTSGGGTQYF. CDR3 DNA sequence: TGTGCCTGGACTAGCGGGGGAGGGACCCAGTACTTC. The chain joins TRBV30 to TRBJ2-5; TRBD2 matches at 10 bases. V lost 4 bases, J lost 7 bases, and 3 bases stayed unmatched. This CDR3 has 12 amino acids. CDR1 is GTSNPN and CDR2 is SVGIG in the germline V gene (reference sequence).